The 17 T cell receptor beta chains given below trace back to one sample, sequenced in a study of T cells after yellow fever vaccination. TCRdb fed the 5' RACE reads into MiXCR, producing one record per CDR3 protein. The data show 170,000 or so distinct CDR3 sequences, approximately 9.7% seen once. This sample comprised CD8+ T cells sorted from PBMCs, obtained 45 days after the yellow fever booster vaccination. These TCRs come from a man aged 18 to 35 who received the YFV17D yellow fever vaccine.

This clonotype showed up just a few times. The V gene is TRBV7-9, the J gene TRBJ2-7, with D hard to call. CDR1 SEHNR and CDR2 FQNEAQ come from the germline V gene (reference sequence). This CDR3 region has 12 residues. The V end was cut by 4 bases, the J end by 3 bases, with 7 bases between. CDR3 in amino acids: CASSSSVYEQYF. The CDR3, as DNA: TGTGCCAGCAGCTCAAGCGTCTACGAGCAGTACTTC.

The chain employs TRBV4-3 and TRBJ2-7, with D possibly TRBD1 on 6 matching bases. CDR1 and CDR2 (germline): LGHNA, YSLEER. Trimming removed 2 bases at V and 1 base at J, with 12 bases between. CDR3 length: 15 amino acids. CDR3 region: CASSQNRESSYEQYF. DNA of the CDR3: TGCGCCAGCAGCCAAAACAGGGAATCTTCCTACGAGCAGTACTTC.

This clonotype has more than one count but fewer than ten. The gene calls are TRBV12-3 or TRBV12-4 and TRBJ2-5, with D tentatively TRBD2 (6 bases). V was pared by 7 bases and J by 3 bases, with 15 bases between. The length of the CDR3 is 14 residues. DNA of the CDR3: TGTGCCAGCACCGATCCCGGAGGGGAAGAGACCCAGTACTTC. This sequence encodes CASTDPGGEETQYF.

This clonotype was seen only a few times. The genes are TRBV4-3 and TRBJ1-1; the D is unclear. Between the trimmed V and J ends, which lost 0 bases and 0 bases, there was a span of 11 bases. Germline CDR1 is LGHNA and CDR2 is YSLEER. There are 16 residues in the CDR3. The CDR3 sequence: CASSQERLQLNTEAFF. CDR3 coding DNA: TGCGCCAGCAGCCAAGAAAGGCTACAGCTGAACACTGAAGCTTTCTTT.

This clonotype has a handful of counts. This chain connects TRBV5-1 to TRBJ2-1; D might be TRBD2 (6 bases). The CDR3 has 17 residues. V was shortened by 4 bases and J by 4 bases, with 21 bases between the two germline ends. Germline CDR1 reads SGHRS; CDR2 reads YFSETQ. CDR3 sequence reads: CASSLDSEGQSYNEQFF. The CDR3 nucleotides read TGCGCCAGCAGCCTGGATTCGGAGGGTCAATCGTACAATGAGCAGTTCTTC.

The chain employs TRBV7-9 and TRBJ1-1; D is perhaps TRBD1 (5 bases). This CDR3 comprises 12 residues. The V gene's germline CDR1 is SEHNR and CDR2 FQNEAQ (reference sequence). The ends were cut back, 5 bases at V and 11 bases at J, with 15 bases in the middle. The CDR3 is CASSRRQPGAFF. CDR3 in DNA: TGTGCCAGCAGCCGAAGACAGCCTGGGGCTTTCTTT.

This clonotype was seen repeatedly, ten times or more. V is TRBV20-1 and J is TRBJ2-3; weak D call: TRBD2 (5 bases). V was shortened by 5 bases and J by 1 base, with 7 bases between the two germline ends. The CDR3 runs 12 residues. The germline CDR1 and CDR2 sequences are DFQATT and SNEGSKA (reference sequence). The CDR3 loop is CSADYGTDTQYF. The CDR3 DNA follows: TGCAGTGCTGACTACGGCACAGATACGCAGTATTTT.

This clonotype was picked up a small number of times. The V and J genes are TRBV27 and TRBJ2-1, with 9 bases aligning to TRBD2. The V gene end was trimmed by 7 bases and the J gene end by 4 bases; junction bases not matched to a gene: 8. The germline CDR1 and CDR2 sequences are MNHEY and SMNVEV (reference sequence). This CDR3 is 15 amino acids long. CDR3 in amino acids: CASISTSGPYNEQFF. The CDR3 region has the DNA TGTGCCAGCATTAGCACTAGCGGGCCGTACAATGAGCAGTTCTTC.

The chain carries TRBV7-8 and TRBJ2-5; maybe TRBD1 (6 bases). The CDR3 length is 15 residues. Germline-derived CDR1 and CDR2 are SGHVS and FQNEAQ. Trimming pared 2 bases from V and 1 base from J, leaving 11 bases between. The CDR3 loop reads CASSLSPRGQETQYF. CDR3 in DNA: TGTGCCAGCAGCTTAAGCCCCAGGGGCCAAGAGACCCAGTACTTC.

The table lists this clonotype with many counts. The CDR3 coding sequence is TGCGCCAGCAGCCAGGCTCAGGGACAGAGCTACGAGCAGTACTTC. It codes for CASSQAQGQSYEQYF. V is TRBV4-3 and J is TRBJ2-7, with 7 bases matching TRBD1. V trimming: 3 bases; J trimming: 3 bases; junction bases outside the gene matches: 8. This CDR3 spans 15 amino acids. CDR1 is LGHNA, CDR2 YSLEER, per germline.

This clonotype was recorded a few times. The chain uses TRBV12-3 or TRBV12-4 and TRBJ1-2, with D maybe TRBD1 (6 bases). V dropped 6 bases and J dropped 5 bases, with 16 bases sitting between them. The CDR3 covers 14 residues. The CDR3 loop is CASRPQGNYYGYTF. Written as DNA, the CDR3 is TGTGCCAGCAGACCCCAGGGGAACTATTATGGCTACACCTTC.

The genes are TRBV29-1 and TRBJ1-2; 9 bases fit TRBD1. The length of the CDR3 is 12 residues. CDR1 SQVTM and CDR2 ANQGSEA come from the germline V gene. V lost 5 bases and J lost 6; bases outside the gene matches: 4. The CDR3 DNA reads TGCAGCGTTTATACAGGGGGCGATGGCTACACCTTC. It encodes CSVYTGGDGYTF.

V and J are TRBV12-3 or TRBV12-4 and TRBJ1-1, with a weak D call TRBD1 (5 bases). The germline V and J ends were trimmed by 1 base and 8 bases, with 20 bases remaining between them. The CDR3 has 16 residues. The CDR3 spells CASSLEKITGSREAFF. CDR3 in DNA: TGTGCCAGCAGTTTAGAAAAAATTACAGGTTCCCGGGAAGCTTTCTTT.

This clonotype was picked up many times. This CDR3 is CASSVEGAGGNIQYF. CDR3 bases: TGTGCCAGCAGCGTAGAAGGAGCGGGGGGTAACATTCAGTACTTC. The gene calls are TRBV9 and TRBJ2-4; 9 nucleotides align to TRBD2. CDR1 SGDLS and CDR2 YYNGEE come from the germline V gene. The CDR3 consists of 15 residues. Germline trimming cut 0 bases from V and 7 bases from J; bases unmatched to any gene: 5.

The gene calls are TRBV12-3 or TRBV12-4 and TRBJ1-5, with TRBD1 matching 10 bases. The CDR3 contains 15 residues. V shed 5 bases and J 9 bases; nucleotides not matched to a gene: 10. The CDR3 loop reads CASSPGTGVTGPQHF. Written as DNA, the CDR3 is TGTGCCAGCAGTCCCGGGACAGGGGTGACCGGGCCCCAGCATTTT.

This clonotype was recorded at least ten times. The chain has TRBV27 and TRBJ2-2; 7 nucleotides align to TRBD1. After removal of 5 bases from V and 5 bases from J, the junction contained 11 bases not matched to a gene. Germline CDR1 and CDR2: MNHEY and SMNVEV (reference sequence). This CDR3 comprises 16 residues. CDR3 loop: CASSERQGKLTGELFF. The CDR3 DNA reads TGTGCCAGCAGTGAGCGACAGGGAAAGTTGACCGGGGAGCTGTTTTTT.

There are a few counts of this clonotype. The chain couples TRBV2 to TRBJ2-7; 10 positions agree with TRBD1. V dropped 5 bases and J dropped 4; count of bases not matched to a gene: 5. Per germline, CDR1 SNHLY and CDR2 FYNNEI. The CDR3 sequence is 14 residues long. The DNA for the CDR3 is TGTGCCAGCAGTTACGACAGGGGGCGATACGAGCAGTACGTC. Translating gives CASSYDRGRYEQYV.